The 11 T cell receptor beta chains in this list originate from one sample, sequenced in a study of shared clonotypes between healthy human individuals. The table came from immunoSEQ multiplex PCR; TCRdb's copy has only in-frame clones and leaves some out. The sample has around 2.1 million clones, around 95% seen once. The sample consisted of naive CD4+ T cells sorted from blood. Subset defined: CD45RA+ positively selected. These receptors originate from a man between 18 and 35 years old in good health.

The chain uses TRBV5-5 and TRBJ2-7; the match to TRBD1 covers 8 bases. After removal of 2 bases from V and 6 bases from J, the junction contained 7 bases not matched to a gene. The CDR3 has 14 amino acids. Germline CDR1 and CDR2: SGHKS and YYEKEE (reference sequence). The CDR3 protein is CASSFTGQGIEQYF. DNA of the CDR3: TGTGCCAGCAGCTTTACAGGACAGGGAATCGAGCAGTACTTC.

CDR3 region: CASSLMGDSGNTIYF. In nucleotides, the CDR3 is TGCGCCAGCAGCTTGATGGGAGACTCTGGAAACACCATATATTTT. The chain is built from TRBV5-1 and TRBJ1-3; D is undetermined. The CDR3 is 15 amino acids. Looked up from germline, CDR1 is SGHRS and CDR2 is YFSETQ. Trimming stripped 1 base from V and 0 bases from J, with 8 bases between. The full variable domain, in which reference TRBV5-1 and TRBJ1-3 provide the parts outside the CDR3, is KAGVTQTPRYLIKTRGQQVTLSCSPISGHRSVSWYQQTPGQGLQFLFEYFSETQRNKGNFPGRFSGRQFSNSRSEMNVSTLELGDSALYLCASSLMGDSGNTIYFGEGSWLTVV.

The J gene is TRBJ2-5, the V gene TRBV5-1; D may be TRBD1 or TRBD2 (6 bases each). From germline, CDR1 is SGHRS and CDR2 YFSETQ. This CDR3 is 18 amino acids long. V was shortened by 2 bases and J by 1 base, with 21 bases between the two germline ends. CDR3 region: CASSLVGGFRSSQETQYF. In DNA form, the CDR3 reads TGCGCCAGCAGCTTAGTAGGGGGGTTTCGAAGTTCCCAAGAGACCCAGTACTTC.

This chain uses TRBV28 with TRBJ2-2; D not certain. The CDR3 is made up of 13 amino acids. The germline V and J ends were trimmed by 6 bases and 4 bases, with 9 bases remaining between them. Germline loops: CDR1 MDHEN, CDR2 SYDVKM. The CDR3 bases are TGTGCCAGCAGAATGTGGGTCACCGGGGAGCTGTTTTTT. Its translation is CASRMWVTGELFF. The whole variable domain, remainder taken from reference TRBV28 and TRBJ2-2, is DVKVTQSSRYLVKRTGEKVFLECVQDMDHENMFWYRQDPGLGLRLIYFSYDVKMKEKGDIPEGYSVSREKKERFSLILESASTNQTSMYLCASRMWVTGELFFGEGSRLTVL.

The gene calls are TRBV10-3 and TRBJ2-7; TRBD2 is a possible D gene (6 bases). The CDR3 runs to 14 residues. The germline V gene has CDR1 ENHRY and CDR2 SYGVKD. Trimming took off 6 bases at V and 3 bases at J, with 15 bases between the two ends. The CDR3 loop reads CAISTSSPSYEQYF. CDR3 DNA: TGTGCCATCAGCACTAGCAGTCCCAGCTACGAGCAGTACTTC.

The chain uses TRBV2 and TRBJ2-5; tentatively, D is TRBD1 (6 bases). V lost 4 bases, J lost 3 bases, and 12 bases lay in between. This CDR3 is 14 amino acids long. The germline gives CDR1 SNHLY, CDR2 FYNNEI. CDR3 sequence (DNA): TGTGCCAGCAGTGGCCGTCACAGGGAAGAGACCCAGTACTTC. It specifies CASSGRHREETQYF.

V is TRBV6-1 and J is TRBJ1-2; D call uncertain. This CDR3 region has 15 residues. Trimming cost V 1 base and J 2 bases, with 11 bases left between them. Germline V gene data show CDR1 as MNHNS and CDR2 as SASEGT. The CDR3 loop reads CASSEGYGQNYGYTF. Written as DNA, the CDR3 is TGTGCCAGCAGTGAAGGTTATGGCCAAAACTATGGCTACACCTTC.

This chain uses TRBV2 with TRBJ2-7; unclear D gene. The germline gives CDR1 SNHLY, CDR2 FYNNEI. Trimming stripped 6 bases from V and 7 bases from J, with 16 bases between. This CDR3 has 13 residues. The CDR3 DNA sequence: TGTGCCAGCAGGGGTTTTGAGTCTTGGGAGCAGTACTTC. Its protein is CASRGFESWEQYF.

A single count supports this clone. This sample also contains other DNA sequences that code for the same CDR3. This sequence joins TRBV5-1 and TRBJ2-3; D ambiguous. The germline V gene encodes CDR1 SGHRS and CDR2 YFSETQ. The CDR3 covers 12 residues. V was shortened by 0 bases and J by 5 bases, with 4 bases between the two germline ends. The CDR3 sequence is CASSLGLDTQYF. The DNA of the CDR3 is TGCGCCAGCAGCTTGGGGCTAGATACGCAGTATTTT.

The chain joins TRBV29-1 to TRBJ1-1, with D hard to call. The V gene's germline CDR1 is SQVTM and CDR2 ANQGSEA. CDR3 length: 13 residues. V was clipped by 5 bases and J by 0 bases, with 10 bases between them. The CDR3 here is CSVLGKVNTEAFF. The CDR3 nucleotides are TGCAGCGTTCTCGGGAAGGTGAACACTGAAGCTTTCTTT.

This clone has a single count. This chain links TRBV4-3 with TRBJ2-1; TRBD2 aligns across 13 bases. The J segment lost 9 bases and the V segment lost 3 bases, leaving 8 bases of the junction unmatched. CDR3 length equals 16 residues. Germline assignment: CDR1 LGHNA and CDR2 YSLEER. CDR3 loop: CASSQELAGGFLEQFF. The DNA for the CDR3 is TGCGCCAGCAGCCAGGAACTAGCGGGAGGGTTTCTTGAGCAGTTCTTC.